These 25 T cell receptor beta chains originate from one sample sequenced in a study of T cell clones after liver transplantation. The data were produced by immunoSEQ multiplex PCR, yet TCRdb's version contains in-frame clones alone and is incomplete. Of tens of thousands of clones in the sample, roughly 80% were seen once. The source material was CD4+ T cells from blood, sampled at the 22-month timepoint. These receptors were obtained from a human patient who received a liver transplant. Some T cells may originate from the graft donor.

This chain joins TRBV29-1 and TRBJ2-7; D is unclear. CDR1 is SQVTM and CDR2 is ANQGSEA in the germline V gene. Trimming took off 4 bases at V and 4 bases at J, with 14 bases between the two ends. The length of the CDR3 is 13 residues. The CDR3 sequence: CSVVPLAGYEQYF. In DNA form, the CDR3 reads TGCAGCGTTGTTCCCCTTGCCGGGTACGAGCAGTACTTC.

The rearrangement uses TRBV4-3 and TRBJ2-5, with TRBD2 matching over 13 bases. The CDR3 runs to 18 residues. V shed 0 bases and J 2 bases; nucleotides not matched to a gene: 6. CDR1 is LGHNA, CDR2 YSLEER, per germline. This CDR3 reads CASSQDNWTSGGQETQYF. The CDR3 coding sequence is TGCGCCAGCAGCCAAGATAATTGGACTAGCGGGGGACAAGAGACCCAGTACTTC.

Regarding this clone: The sample contains more than one DNA sequence encoding this CDR3. Here the CDR3 DNA reads TGCGCCAGCAGCTTGGGACAGCGCACAGATACGCAGTATTTT. It translates to CASSLGQRTDTQYF. The chain is built from TRBV5-1 and TRBJ2-3, with TRBD1 as a possible D gene (5 bases). This CDR3 is built from 14 residues. The V gene lost 0 bases and the J gene lost 1 base, with 6 bases spanning the gap. Germline-derived CDR1 and CDR2 are SGHRS and YFSETQ.

The chain has TRBV28 and TRBJ1-2; D is unresolved. The germline V gene encodes CDR1 MDHEN and CDR2 SYDVKM. This CDR3 region has 13 residues. V lost 6 bases, J lost 5 bases, and 13 bases lay in between. The CDR3 region is CASSSWQTYGYTF. The CDR3 DNA is TGTGCCAGCAGCTCCTGGCAGACTTATGGCTACACCTTC.

The chain uses TRBV28 and TRBJ2-3; possible D gene TRBD2, 6 bases. The CDR3 totals 18 residues. The V and J ends lost 2 bases and 6 bases respectively, with 24 bases between them. Germline CDR1 is MDHEN and CDR2 is SYDVKM. In nucleotides, the CDR3 is TGTGCCAGCAGTTTAGACGGTCTCTATAATAGTGGGAGGGATACGCAGTATTTT. This translates into CASSLDGLYNSGRDTQYF.

The chain recombines TRBV11-2 with TRBJ2-7; the D is unclear. Germline loops: CDR1 SGHAT, CDR2 FQNNGV. Trimming cost V 3 bases and J 5 bases, with 8 bases left between them. This CDR3 is 12 amino acids long. This CDR3 reads CASSLIGHEQYF. CDR3 nucleotide sequence: TGTGCCAGCAGCTTGATCGGCCACGAGCAGTACTTC.

This chain links TRBV11-1 with TRBJ1-3, with unresolved D. Germline CDR1 is SGHAT and CDR2 is FQDESV (reference sequence). V was pared by 1 base and J by 4 bases, with 11 bases between. The CDR3 contains 15 residues. The CDR3 sequence: CASSLVPWSGNTIYF. Written as DNA, the CDR3 is TGTGCCAGCAGCTTAGTGCCCTGGAGCGGAAACACCATATATTTT.

The CDR3 DNA reads TGTGCCAGTAGTCCCAGGCCTTACTCCTACAATGAGCAGTTCTTC. Residues: CASSPRPYSYNEQFF. J is TRBJ2-1 and V is TRBV19; no reliable D call. CDR3 length equals 15 residues. V was cut by 5 bases and J by 0 bases, with 11 bases left in between. CDR1 and CDR2 from the germline V gene are LNHDA and SQIVND (reference sequence).

CDR3: CASSRTRTGADYGYTF. The CDR3 region has the DNA TGCGCCAGCAGCCGCACACGGACAGGAGCCGACTATGGCTACACCTTC. V and J are TRBV4-3 and TRBJ1-2, with 7 bases aligning to TRBD1. The trim removed 4 bases at V and 3 bases at J, leaving 11 bases unmatched. The CDR3 sequence is 16 residues long. Looked up from germline, CDR1 is LGHNA and CDR2 is YSLEER.

This clone showed up just once. This chain uses TRBV6-6 with TRBJ2-7; 7 bases are a match to TRBD1. Germline CDR1 is MNHNY and CDR2 is SVGAGI (reference sequence). The CDR3 is made up of 13 amino acids. The trim removed 4 bases at V and 3 bases at J, leaving 3 bases unmatched. The chain's CDR3 is CASSSTGDYEQYF. Written as DNA, the CDR3 is TGTGCCAGCAGTTCCACAGGGGACTACGAGCAGTACTTC.

The chain carries TRBV9 and TRBJ2-3; perhaps D is TRBD1 or TRBD2 (5 bases each). Trimming left V 0 bases short and J 2 bases short, with 13 bases between. CDR3 length equals 16 residues. Germline CDR1 and CDR2: SGDLS and YYNGEE. The CDR3 region is CASSVGDGLHTDTQYF. CDR3 nucleotides: TGTGCCAGCAGCGTAGGGGACGGCCTACACACAGATACGCAGTATTTT.

This chain links TRBV15 with TRBJ1-5, with no clear D. Germline values: CDR1 LNHNV, CDR2 YYDKDF (reference sequence). This CDR3 spans 15 amino acids. Trimming removed 2 bases at V and 7 bases at J, with 15 bases between. The CDR3 is CATSRRGQQFQPQHF. The CDR3 DNA sequence: TGTGCCACCAGCAGACGAGGGCAGCAATTCCAGCCCCAGCATTTT.

The CDR3 spells CASSGGTGSGNTIYF. The CDR3 DNA reads TGTGCCAGCTCAGGCGGGACAGGCTCTGGAAACACCATATATTTT. The genes are TRBV18 and TRBJ1-3, with 8 positions matching TRBD1. Germline loops: CDR1 KGHSH, CDR2 LQKENI. Trimming at V came to 5 bases and at J to 0 bases, leaving 3 bases not matched to a gene. This CDR3 region has 15 residues.

The chain employs TRBV2 and TRBJ2-5, with D uncertain. Germline V lookup: CDR1 SNHLY, CDR2 FYNNEI. The CDR3 consists of 12 residues. V was pared by 6 bases and J by 7 bases, with 12 bases between. The CDR3, as DNA: TGTGCCAGCAGGGCGAGTTCGGGGACCCAGTACTTC. It is translated as CASRASSGTQYF. Full variable domain (missing parts from reference TRBV2 and TRBJ2-5): EPEVTQTPSHQVTQMGQEVILRCVPISNHLYFYWYRQILGQKVEFLVSFYNNEISEKSEIFDDQFSVERPDGSNFTLKIRSTKLEDSAMYFCASRASSGTQYFGPGTRLLVL.

The gene calls are TRBV5-6 and TRBJ1-4; 8 nucleotides line up with TRBD1. J was trimmed by 7 bases and V by 0 bases; bases with no gene match: 11. Germline V CDR1 and CDR2: SGHDT, YYEEEE. There are 17 residues in the CDR3. CDR3 nucleotides: TGTGCCAGCAGCTTGGGAGCGGCAGGGGGCAGGGGTGAAAAACTGTTTTTT. Translation: CASSLGAAGGRGEKLFF.

Only one count was recorded for this clone. V usage is TRBV10-3 and J usage is TRBJ2-5; 7 bases align to TRBD1. The length of the CDR3 is 16 residues. CDR1 is ENHRY, CDR2 SYGVKD, per germline. With 3 bases clipped from V and 9 bases from J, the junction kept 16 bases outside the gene matches. The CDR3 loop reads CAISDPGGALVGPQYF. CDR3 coding DNA: TGTGCCATCAGTGACCCAGGGGGAGCCCTCGTCGGCCCCCAGTACTTC.

The chain recombines TRBV7-9 with TRBJ2-3; D not certain. V was cut by 5 bases and J by 0 bases, with 12 bases left in between. CDR1 and CDR2 (germline): SEHNR, FQNEAQ (reference sequence). The CDR3 covers 15 residues. CDR3 amino acids: CASSGAPQSTDTQYF. CDR3 nucleotide sequence: TGTGCCAGCAGCGGAGCCCCACAGAGCACAGATACGCAGTATTTT.

J is TRBJ2-1 and V is TRBV7-2; TRBD1 matches 9 bases. Germline trimming cut 6 bases from V and 8 bases from J; bases unmatched to any gene: 8. Germline V gives CDR1 SGHTA, CDR2 FQGNSA. This CDR3 is 14 amino acids long. In DNA form, the CDR3 reads TGTGCCAGCAGTGCCGGGACAGGGTATGATGAGCAGTTCTTC. It yields the protein CASSAGTGYDEQFF.

The V call is TRBV18, the J call TRBJ1-1; unclear D gene. CDR3 size: 12 residues. Trimming shortened V by 2 bases and J by 3 bases, and 4 bases separated the two germline ends. Germline assignment: CDR1 KGHSH and CDR2 LQKENI. CDR3 amino acids: CASSPGDTEAFF. CDR3 nucleotides: TGTGCCAGCTCACCAGGGGACACTGAAGCTTTCTTT.

The J gene is TRBJ2-7, the V gene TRBV6-5, with TRBD1 matching 11 bases. CDR3 size: 13 residues. V lost 7 bases and J lost 12; bases outside the gene matches: 11. Germline CDR1 reads MNHEY; CDR2 reads SVGAGI. The CDR3 DNA sequence: TGTGCCAGCACGGACAGGGGGCGGACGTCGTCGTACTTC. Translation gives CASTDRGRTSSYF.

The rearrangement uses TRBV7-9 and TRBJ1-2, with no clear D. The V gene lost 5 bases and the J gene lost 6 bases, with 19 bases spanning the gap. In germline, CDR1 is SEHNR, CDR2 FQNEAQ (reference sequence). This CDR3 region has 15 residues. The chain's CDR3 is CASSREKADHNGYTF. CDR3 coding DNA: TGTGCCAGCAGCCGCGAGAAGGCGGATCATAATGGCTACACCTTC. The full variable domain, its missing parts supplied by reference TRBV7-9 and TRBJ1-2, is DTGVSQNPRHKITKRGQNVTFRCDPISEHNRLYWYRQTLGQGPEFLTYFQNEAQLEKSRLLSDRFSAERPKGSFSTLEIQRTEQGDSAMYLCASSREKADHNGYTFGSGTRLTVV.

The chain employs TRBV7-2 and TRBJ2-1; D remains unclear. CDR1 is SGHTA and CDR2 is FQGNSA in the germline V gene. The CDR3 is made up of 11 amino acids. V lost 8 bases and J 5 bases, leaving 7 bases between the germline ends. The CDR3 coding sequence is TGTGCCAGCGGCGTACACAATGAGCAGTTCTTC. Translated, it gives CASGVHNEQFF.

The V and J genes are TRBV2 and TRBJ1-5, with D maybe TRBD1 (5 bases). This CDR3 spans 16 amino acids. Germline CDR1 is SNHLY and CDR2 is FYNNEI. V was trimmed by 8 bases and J by 2 bases, leaving 19 bases between them. The CDR3 bases are TGTGCCAGCGGTAAGATGGGGGACGTAGGCAATCAGCCCCAGCATTTT. Translation: CASGKMGDVGNQPQHF.

V and J are TRBV5-1 and TRBJ1-1, with 9 bases lining up with TRBD1. There are 14 residues in the CDR3. Germline CDR1 and CDR2: SGHRS and YFSETQ. V lost 1 base, J lost 6 bases, and 4 bases stayed unmatched. CDR3 DNA: TGCGCCAGCAGCTTGAGCGACAGGGGGTCTGAAGCTTTCTTT. It is translated as CASSLSDRGSEAFF.

This chain uses TRBV2 with TRBJ1-1; 9 bases align to TRBD1. V lost 6 bases and J lost 1; bases outside the gene matches: 3. This CDR3 has 14 residues. In germline, CDR1 is SNHLY, CDR2 FYNNEI. In DNA form, the CDR3 reads TGTGCCAGCAGGGGGACAGGGTCGAACACTGAAGCTTTCTTT. This sequence encodes CASRGTGSNTEAFF.